The 14 T cell receptor beta chains reported below all come from one sample, sequenced in a study of cytomegalovirus exposure and HLA in healthy donors. Some clones are missing from TCRdb's copy, which holds only in-frame ones; the method was immunoSEQ multiplex PCR. This sample has about 200,000 clones, with 83% found just once. Specimen: PBMCs. The receptors come from a woman aged 18-35 years in good health and CMV-seronegative.

The genes are TRBV6-5 and TRBJ1-2; TRBD1 matches 7 bases. Trimming took 2 bases from V and 6 from J; bases not matched to a gene: 3. Germline V gene lookup returns CDR1 MNHEY and CDR2 SVGAGI. The CDR3 length is 13 residues. The CDR3 DNA sequence: TGTGCCAGCAGTTACGATGGGACAGATGGCTACACCTTC. Its translation: CASSYDGTDGYTF.

The rearrangement uses TRBV6-5 and TRBJ1-1; a possible D gene is TRBD1 (5 bases). V lost 6 bases and J 1 base, leaving 9 bases between the germline ends. Germline V gives CDR1 MNHEY, CDR2 SVGAGI. The CDR3 is made up of 13 amino acids. CDR3: CASRNTGNTEAFF. The CDR3 DNA reads TGTGCCAGCAGGAACACAGGGAACACTGAAGCTTTCTTT.

V gene TRBV27 combines with J gene TRBJ2-1; 9 positions agree with TRBD2. V lost 5 bases and J lost 3; bases outside the gene matches: 8. This CDR3 has 16 amino acids. CDR1 is MNHEY and CDR2 is SMNVEV in the germline V gene (reference sequence). Here the CDR3 DNA reads TGTGCCAGCAGTCCCACAAGCGGGAGGATCTACAATGAGCAGTTCTTC. This codes for CASSPTSGRIYNEQFF.

This chain connects TRBV4-1 to TRBJ1-2; 9 bases are a match to TRBD1. V shed 1 base and J 4 bases; nucleotides not matched to a gene: 7. The CDR3 contains 16 residues. The germline V gene has CDR1 MGHRA and CDR2 YSYEKL. The CDR3 DNA reads as TGCGCCAGCAGCCAAGTTGGAGGGACAGGGCTCTATGGCTACACCTTC. This translates into CASSQVGGTGLYGYTF.

The chain employs TRBV11-2 and TRBJ2-5; D is tentatively TRBD1 or TRBD2 (6 bases each). In germline, CDR1 is SGHAT, CDR2 FQNNGV. The CDR3 is made up of 16 amino acids. The germline V and J ends were trimmed by 0 bases and 0 bases, with 11 bases remaining between them. CDR3 sequence (DNA): TGTGCCAGCAGCTTAGATGGAGGGGGGTACCAAGAGACCCAGTACTTC. Amino acids: CASSLDGGGYQETQYF.

The chain links TRBV11-2 to TRBJ2-7; 7 bases match TRBD2. Trimming took 5 bases from V and 2 from J; bases not matched to a gene: 6. The CDR3 consists of 14 residues. Germline V gives CDR1 SGHAT, CDR2 FQNNGV. This chain's CDR3 is CASSRTGTTYEQYF. As DNA, the CDR3 is TGTGCCAGCAGCCGGACGGGGACTACCTACGAGCAGTACTTC.

The chain carries TRBV5-4 and TRBJ2-2; 7 bases align to TRBD1. The CDR3 is 14 amino acids. With 5 bases clipped from V and 9 bases from J, the junction kept 10 bases outside the gene matches. Looked up from germline, CDR1 is SGHNT and CDR2 is YYREEE (reference sequence). As DNA, the CDR3 is TGTGCCAGCAGGTCGACAGGGAAGGACCGGGAGCTGTTTTTT. As protein: CASRSTGKDRELFF.

The V gene is TRBV11-2, the J gene TRBJ1-3; D not resolved. There are 12 residues in the CDR3. Germline assignment: CDR1 SGHAT and CDR2 FQNNGV. The V end was cut by 5 bases, the J end by 0 bases, with 2 bases between. CDR3 sequence (DNA): TGTGCCAGCAGCCTCTCTGGAAACACCATATATTTT. It codes for CASSLSGNTIYF.

CDR3 sequence: CASSLGQETEAFF. The CDR3 region has the DNA TGTGCCAGCAGCTTGGGACAGGAGACTGAAGCTTTCTTT. V usage is TRBV5-4 and J usage is TRBJ1-1; possibly TRBD1 for D (6 bases). V shed 0 bases and J shed 5 bases, with 8 bases lying between them. The CDR3 runs to 13 residues. CDR1 SGHNT and CDR2 YYREEE come from the germline V gene (reference sequence).

The V and J genes are TRBV2 and TRBJ2-7; D is perhaps TRBD2 (5 bases). Germline assignment: CDR1 SNHLY and CDR2 FYNNEI. V was trimmed by 7 bases and J by 6 bases, leaving 7 bases between them. The CDR3 contains 10 residues. CDR3 in amino acids: CASTAGEQYF. In nucleotides, the CDR3 is TGTGCCAGCACCGCGGGCGAGCAGTACTTC.

The CDR3 is CASHQTSGWNEQFF. CDR3 in DNA: TGTGCCAGCCACCAGACTAGCGGGTGGAATGAGCAGTTCTTC. The chain employs TRBV2 and TRBJ2-1, with 10 positions matching TRBD2. This CDR3 is built from 14 residues. Germline CDR1 reads SNHLY; CDR2 reads FYNNEI. V was clipped by 8 bases and J by 7 bases; unmatched bases: 8.

The chain joins TRBV9 to TRBJ1-2; D is perhaps TRBD1 (5 bases). Between the trimmed V and J ends, which lost 8 bases and 0 bases, there was a span of 11 bases. CDR3 size: 13 residues. Germline CDR1 and CDR2: SGDLS and YYNGEE. CDR3 residues: CARPGVANYGYTF. CDR3 coding DNA: TGTGCCAGGCCGGGGGTAGCTAACTATGGCTACACCTTC.

The chain joins TRBV6-1 to TRBJ2-7, with D possibly matching TRBD2 (5 bases). V was clipped by 3 bases and J by 0 bases, with 12 bases between them. This CDR3 contains 15 residues. The germline V gene encodes CDR1 MNHNS and CDR2 SASEGT. CDR3 sequence reads: CASSEWTLSSYEQYF. CDR3 DNA sequence: TGTGCCAGCAGTGAGTGGACTCTTAGCTCCTACGAGCAGTACTTC.

The table lists this clone with a few counts. V is TRBV7-8 and J is TRBJ2-2; no clear D. There are 14 residues in the CDR3. The germline CDR1 and CDR2 sequences are SGHVS and FQNEAQ. Trimming shortened V by 5 bases and J by 2 bases, and 9 bases separated the two germline ends. This CDR3 reads CASSHQINTGELFF. CDR3 DNA sequence: TGTGCCAGCAGCCACCAGATCAACACCGGGGAGCTGTTTTTT.